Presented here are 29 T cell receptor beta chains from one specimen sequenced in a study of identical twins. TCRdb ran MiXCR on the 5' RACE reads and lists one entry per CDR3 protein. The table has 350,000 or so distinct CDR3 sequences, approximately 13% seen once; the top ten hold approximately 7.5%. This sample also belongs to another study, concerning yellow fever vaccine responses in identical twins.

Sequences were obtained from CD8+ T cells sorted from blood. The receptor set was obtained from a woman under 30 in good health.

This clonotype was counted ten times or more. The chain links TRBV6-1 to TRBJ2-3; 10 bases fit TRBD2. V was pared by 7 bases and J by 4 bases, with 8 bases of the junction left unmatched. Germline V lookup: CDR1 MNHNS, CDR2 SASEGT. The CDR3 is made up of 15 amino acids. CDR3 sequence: CASTPLAGASDTQYF. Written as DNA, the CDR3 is TGTGCCAGCACCCCTCTAGCGGGAGCATCAGATACGCAGTATTTT.

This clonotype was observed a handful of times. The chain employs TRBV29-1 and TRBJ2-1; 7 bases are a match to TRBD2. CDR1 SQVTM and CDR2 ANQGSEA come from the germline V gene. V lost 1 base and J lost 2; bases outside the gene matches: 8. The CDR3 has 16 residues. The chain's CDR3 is CSVEGLEGGPYNEQFF. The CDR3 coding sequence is TGCAGCGTTGAAGGTCTGGAGGGAGGGCCCTACAATGAGCAGTTCTTC.

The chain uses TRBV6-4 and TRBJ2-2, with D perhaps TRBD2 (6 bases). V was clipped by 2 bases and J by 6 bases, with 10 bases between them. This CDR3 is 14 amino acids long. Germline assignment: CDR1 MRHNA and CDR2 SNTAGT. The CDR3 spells CASSDVTSSGELFF. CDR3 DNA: TGTGCCAGCAGTGACGTGACTAGTTCCGGGGAGCTGTTTTTT.

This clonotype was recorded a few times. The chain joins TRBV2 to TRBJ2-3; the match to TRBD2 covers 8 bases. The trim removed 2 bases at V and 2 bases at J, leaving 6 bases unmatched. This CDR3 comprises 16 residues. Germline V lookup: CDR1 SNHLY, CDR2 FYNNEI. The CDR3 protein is CASSELTSGFTDTQYF. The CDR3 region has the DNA TGTGCCAGCAGTGAACTTACTAGCGGCTTCACAGATACGCAGTATTTT. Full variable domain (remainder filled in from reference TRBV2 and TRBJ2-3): EPEVTQTPSHQVTQMGQEVILRCVPISNHLYFYWYRQILGQKVEFLVSFYNNEISEKSEIFDDQFSVERPDGSNFTLKIRSTKLEDSAMYFCASSELTSGFTDTQYFGPGTRLTVL.

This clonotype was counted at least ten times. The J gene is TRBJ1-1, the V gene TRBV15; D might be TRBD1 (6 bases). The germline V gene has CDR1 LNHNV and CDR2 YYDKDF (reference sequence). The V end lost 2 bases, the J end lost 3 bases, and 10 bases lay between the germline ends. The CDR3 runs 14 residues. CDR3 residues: CATSRTYRDTEAFF. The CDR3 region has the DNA TGTGCCACCAGCAGAACGTACAGGGACACTGAAGCTTTCTTT.

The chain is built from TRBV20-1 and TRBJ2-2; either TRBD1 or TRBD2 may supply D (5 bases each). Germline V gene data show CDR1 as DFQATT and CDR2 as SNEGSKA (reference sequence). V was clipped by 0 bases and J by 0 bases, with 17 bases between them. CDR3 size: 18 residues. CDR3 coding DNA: TGCAGTGCTAGAGATCCCTCTGGGGCTAGCTCGAACACCGGGGAGCTGTTTTTT. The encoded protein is CSARDPSGASSNTGELFF.

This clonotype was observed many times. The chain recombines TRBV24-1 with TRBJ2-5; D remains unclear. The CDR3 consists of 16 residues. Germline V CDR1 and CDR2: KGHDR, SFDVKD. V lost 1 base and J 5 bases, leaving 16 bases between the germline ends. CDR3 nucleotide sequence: TGTGCCACCAGTGATTTCAAGGACGGTCTGGGGGAGACCCAGTACTTC. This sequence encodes CATSDFKDGLGETQYF.

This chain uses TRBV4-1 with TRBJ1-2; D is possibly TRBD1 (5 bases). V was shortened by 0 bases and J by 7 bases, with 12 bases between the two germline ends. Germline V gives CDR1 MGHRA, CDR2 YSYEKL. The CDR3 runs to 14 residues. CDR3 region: CASSQDRGYGGYTF. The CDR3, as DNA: TGCGCCAGCAGCCAAGATAGGGGTTACGGTGGCTACACCTTC.

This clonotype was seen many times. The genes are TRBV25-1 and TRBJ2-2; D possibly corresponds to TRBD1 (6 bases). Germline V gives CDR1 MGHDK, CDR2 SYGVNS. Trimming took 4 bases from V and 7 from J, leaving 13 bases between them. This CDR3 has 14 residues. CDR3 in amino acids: CASSGNRVFGELFF. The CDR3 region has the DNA TGTGCCAGCAGTGGAAACAGGGTGTTCGGGGAGCTGTTTTTT.

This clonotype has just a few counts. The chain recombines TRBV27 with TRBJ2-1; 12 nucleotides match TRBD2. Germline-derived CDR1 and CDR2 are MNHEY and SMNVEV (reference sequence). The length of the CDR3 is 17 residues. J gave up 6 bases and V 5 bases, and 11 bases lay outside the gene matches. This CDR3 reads CASSPSLGLAGRNEQFF. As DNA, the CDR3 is TGTGCCAGCAGTCCCTCCCTAGGACTAGCGGGACGCAATGAGCAGTTCTTC.

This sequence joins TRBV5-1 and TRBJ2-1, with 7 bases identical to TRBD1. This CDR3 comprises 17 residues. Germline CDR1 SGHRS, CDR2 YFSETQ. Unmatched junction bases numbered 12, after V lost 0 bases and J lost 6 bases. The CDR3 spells CASSLAGPGGTINEQFF. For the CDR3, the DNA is TGCGCCAGCAGCTTGGCCGGACCAGGGGGTACTATCAATGAGCAGTTCTTC.

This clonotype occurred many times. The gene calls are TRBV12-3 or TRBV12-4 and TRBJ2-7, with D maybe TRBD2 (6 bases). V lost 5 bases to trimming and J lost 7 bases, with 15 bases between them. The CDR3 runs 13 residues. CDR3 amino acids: CASSPPPGVEQYF. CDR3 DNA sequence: TGTGCCAGCAGTCCCCCGCCGGGGGTGGAGCAGTACTTC.

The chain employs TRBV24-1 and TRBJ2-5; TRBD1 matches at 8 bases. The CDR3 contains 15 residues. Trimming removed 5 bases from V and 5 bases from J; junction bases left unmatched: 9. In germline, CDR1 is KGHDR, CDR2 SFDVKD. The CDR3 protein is CATSGGTGQGETQYF. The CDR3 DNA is TGTGCCACCAGTGGGGGGACAGGACAAGGGGAGACCCAGTACTTC.

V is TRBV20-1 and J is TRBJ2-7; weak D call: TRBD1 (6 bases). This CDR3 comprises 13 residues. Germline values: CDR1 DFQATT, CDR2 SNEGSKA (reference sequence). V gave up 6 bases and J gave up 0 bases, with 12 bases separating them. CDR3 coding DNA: TGCAGTGCGACAGACAGGATCTCCTACGAGCAGTACTTC. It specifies CSATDRISYEQYF.

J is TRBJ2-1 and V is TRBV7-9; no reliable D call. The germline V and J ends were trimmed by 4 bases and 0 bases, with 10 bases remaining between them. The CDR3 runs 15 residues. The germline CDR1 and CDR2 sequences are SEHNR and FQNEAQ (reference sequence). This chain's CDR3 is CASSSPASSYNEQFF. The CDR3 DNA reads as TGTGCCAGCAGCTCCCCGGCCAGCTCCTACAATGAGCAGTTCTTC.

Written as DNA, the CDR3 is TGTGCCAGCAGTGGGACTAGCGGACAAGAGACCCAGTACTTC. It codes for CASSGTSGQETQYF. The chain recombines TRBV12-3 or TRBV12-4 with TRBJ2-5; 11 bases align to TRBD2. With 5 bases clipped from V and 2 bases from J, the junction kept 1 base outside the gene matches. The CDR3 sequence is 14 residues long.

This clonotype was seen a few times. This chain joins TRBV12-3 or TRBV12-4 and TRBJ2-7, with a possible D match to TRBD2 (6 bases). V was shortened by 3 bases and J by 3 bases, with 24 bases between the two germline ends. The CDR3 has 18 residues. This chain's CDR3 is CASSLGPGLHTDLYEQYF. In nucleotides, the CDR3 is TGTGCCAGCAGTTTGGGTCCGGGACTCCACACTGATCTCTACGAGCAGTACTTC.

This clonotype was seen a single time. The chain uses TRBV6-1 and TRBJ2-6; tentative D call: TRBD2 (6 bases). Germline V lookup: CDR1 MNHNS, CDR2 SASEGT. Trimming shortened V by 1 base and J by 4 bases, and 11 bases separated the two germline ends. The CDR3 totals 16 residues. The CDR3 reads CASSEDGGSGANVLTF. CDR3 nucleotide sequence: TGTGCCAGCAGTGAAGATGGAGGGTCAGGGGCCAACGTCCTGACTTTC.

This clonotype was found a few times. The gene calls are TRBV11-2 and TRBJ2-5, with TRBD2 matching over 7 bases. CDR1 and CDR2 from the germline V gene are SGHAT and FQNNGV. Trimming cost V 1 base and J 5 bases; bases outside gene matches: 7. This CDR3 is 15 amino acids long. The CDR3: CASSLGWGGSETQYF. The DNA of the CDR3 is TGTGCCAGCAGCTTAGGTTGGGGGGGGAGTGAGACCCAGTACTTC.

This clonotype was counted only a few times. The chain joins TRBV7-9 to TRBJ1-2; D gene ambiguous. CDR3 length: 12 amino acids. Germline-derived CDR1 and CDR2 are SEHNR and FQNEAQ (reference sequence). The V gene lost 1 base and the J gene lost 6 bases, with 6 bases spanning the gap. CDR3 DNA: TGTGCCAGCAGCTTAGTGTCGGATGGCTACACCTTC. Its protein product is CASSLVSDGYTF.

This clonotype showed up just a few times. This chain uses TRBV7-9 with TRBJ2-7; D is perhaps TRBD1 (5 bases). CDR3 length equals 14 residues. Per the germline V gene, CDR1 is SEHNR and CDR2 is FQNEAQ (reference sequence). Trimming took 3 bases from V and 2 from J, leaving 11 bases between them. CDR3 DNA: TGTGCCAGCAGCTTGGGGCAGGCGACCTACGAGCAGTACTTC. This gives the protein CASSLGQATYEQYF.

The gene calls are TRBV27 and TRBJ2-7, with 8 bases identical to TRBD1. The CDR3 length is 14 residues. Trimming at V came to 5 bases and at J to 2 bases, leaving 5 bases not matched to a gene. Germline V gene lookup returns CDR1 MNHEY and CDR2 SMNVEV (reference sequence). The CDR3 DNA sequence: TGTGCCAGCAGTGCCGGACAGGGAACCTACGAGCAGTACGTC. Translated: CASSAGQGTYEQYV.

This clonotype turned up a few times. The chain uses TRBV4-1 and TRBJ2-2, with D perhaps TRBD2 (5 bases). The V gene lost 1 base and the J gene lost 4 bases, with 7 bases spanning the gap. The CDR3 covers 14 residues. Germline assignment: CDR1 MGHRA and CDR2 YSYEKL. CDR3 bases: TGCGCCAGCAGCCAAGTGGCGGGCACCGGGGAGCTGTTTTTT. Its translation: CASSQVAGTGELFF.

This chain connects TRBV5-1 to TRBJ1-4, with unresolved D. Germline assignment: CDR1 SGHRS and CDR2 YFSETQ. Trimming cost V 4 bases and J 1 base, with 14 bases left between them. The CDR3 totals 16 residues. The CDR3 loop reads CASSPDQRLTNEKLFF. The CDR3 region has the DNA TGCGCCAGCAGCCCAGACCAGAGATTAACTAATGAAAAACTGTTTTTT.

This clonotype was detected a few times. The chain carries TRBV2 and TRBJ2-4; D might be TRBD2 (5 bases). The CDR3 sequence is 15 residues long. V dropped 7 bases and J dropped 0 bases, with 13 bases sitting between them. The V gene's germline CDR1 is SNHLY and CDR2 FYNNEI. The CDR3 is CASTEPGLAKNIQYF. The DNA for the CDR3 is TGTGCCAGCACCGAGCCAGGACTAGCCAAAAACATTCAGTACTTC.

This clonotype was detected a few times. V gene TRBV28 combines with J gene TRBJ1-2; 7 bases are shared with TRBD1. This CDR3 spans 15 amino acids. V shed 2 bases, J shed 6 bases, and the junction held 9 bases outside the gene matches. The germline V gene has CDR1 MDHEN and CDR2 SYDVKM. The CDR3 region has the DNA TGTGCCAGCAGTTTAGAGAACAGGGGCCTCGATGGCTACACCTTC. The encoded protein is CASSLENRGLDGYTF.

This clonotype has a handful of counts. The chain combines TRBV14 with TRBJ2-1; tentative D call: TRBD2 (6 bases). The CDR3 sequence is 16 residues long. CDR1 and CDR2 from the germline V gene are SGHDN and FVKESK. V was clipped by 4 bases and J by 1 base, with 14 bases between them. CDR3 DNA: TGTGCCAGCAGCCTATACGGGGACTTATCCTACAATGAGCAGTTCTTC. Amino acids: CASSLYGDLSYNEQFF.

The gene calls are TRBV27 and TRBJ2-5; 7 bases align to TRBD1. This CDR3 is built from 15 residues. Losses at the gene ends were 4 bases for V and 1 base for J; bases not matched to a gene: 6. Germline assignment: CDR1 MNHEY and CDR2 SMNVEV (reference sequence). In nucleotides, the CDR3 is TGTGCCAGCAGTTCCGCGGACAGGATCCAAGAGACCCAGTACTTC. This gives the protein CASSSADRIQETQYF.

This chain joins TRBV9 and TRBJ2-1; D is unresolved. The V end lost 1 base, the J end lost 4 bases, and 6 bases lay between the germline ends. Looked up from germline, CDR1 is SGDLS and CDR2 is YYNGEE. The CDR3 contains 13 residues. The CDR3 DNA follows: TGTGCCAGCAGCGTATCCTTTTACAATGAGCAGTTCTTC. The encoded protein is CASSVSFYNEQFF.